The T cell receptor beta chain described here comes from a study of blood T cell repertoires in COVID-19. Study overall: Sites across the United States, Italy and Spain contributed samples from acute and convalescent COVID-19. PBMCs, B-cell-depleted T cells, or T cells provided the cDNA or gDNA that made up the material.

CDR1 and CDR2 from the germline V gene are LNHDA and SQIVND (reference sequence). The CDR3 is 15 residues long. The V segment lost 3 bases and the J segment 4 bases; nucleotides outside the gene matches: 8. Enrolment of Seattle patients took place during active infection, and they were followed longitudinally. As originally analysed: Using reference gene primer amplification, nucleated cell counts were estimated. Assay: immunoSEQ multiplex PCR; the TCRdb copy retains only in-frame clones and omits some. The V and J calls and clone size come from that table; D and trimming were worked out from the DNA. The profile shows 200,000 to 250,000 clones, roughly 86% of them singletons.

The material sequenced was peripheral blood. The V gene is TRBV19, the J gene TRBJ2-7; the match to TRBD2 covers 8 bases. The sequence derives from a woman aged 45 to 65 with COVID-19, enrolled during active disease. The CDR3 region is CASSMKAGVAYEQYF. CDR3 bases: TGTGCCAGTAGTATGAAAGCGGGGGTGGCTTACGAGCAGTACTTC.